This paragraph reports one T cell receptor (beta chain). The data are from a study of shared clonotypes between healthy human individuals. Cells designated naive CD8 were CD45RO-negative and were positively selected for CCR7, with terminally differentiated effector memory CD45RA+ cells excluded. Clones were sequenced by immunoSEQ multiplex PCR, and TCRdb holds only the in-frame ones, with some missing. Found here are roughly 1,800,000 clones, approximately 94% of them singletons; the top ten hold 1% to 1.5%. This receptor was taken from a man in his late teens or twenties in good health. The specimen was naive CD8+ T cells sorted from blood.

The DNA for the CDR3 is TGTGCCAGCAGTGCTATCCAGGGAGCCTACGAGCAGTACTTC. Its protein product is CASSAIQGAYEQYF. V is TRBV6-1 and J is TRBJ2-7; perhaps D is TRBD1 or TRBD2 (5 bases each). The CDR3 loop spans 14 amino acids. CDR1 is MNHNS, CDR2 SASEGT, per germline. V lost 4 bases to trimming and J lost 2 bases, with 12 bases between them.